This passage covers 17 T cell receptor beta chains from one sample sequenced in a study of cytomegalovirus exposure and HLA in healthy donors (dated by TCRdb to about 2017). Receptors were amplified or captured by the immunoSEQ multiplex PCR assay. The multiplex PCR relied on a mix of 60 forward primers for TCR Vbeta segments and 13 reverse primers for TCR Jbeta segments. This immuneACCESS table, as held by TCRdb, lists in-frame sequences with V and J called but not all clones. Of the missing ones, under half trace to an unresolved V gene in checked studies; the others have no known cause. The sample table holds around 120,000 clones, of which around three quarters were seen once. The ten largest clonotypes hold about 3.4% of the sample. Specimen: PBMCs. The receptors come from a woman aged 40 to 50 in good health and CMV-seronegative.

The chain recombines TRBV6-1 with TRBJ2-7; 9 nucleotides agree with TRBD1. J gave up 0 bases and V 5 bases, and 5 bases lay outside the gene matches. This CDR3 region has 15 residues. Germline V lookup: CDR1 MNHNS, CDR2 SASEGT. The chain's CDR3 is CASSFGQGSSYEQYF. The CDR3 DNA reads TGTGCCAGCAGTTTTGGACAGGGGAGCTCCTACGAGCAGTACTTC.

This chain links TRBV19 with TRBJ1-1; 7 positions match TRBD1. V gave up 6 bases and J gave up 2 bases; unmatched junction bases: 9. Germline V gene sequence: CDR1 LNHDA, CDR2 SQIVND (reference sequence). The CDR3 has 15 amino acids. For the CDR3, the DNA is TGTGCCAGTAGCCGATCCGGGACAGCTAACACTGAAGCTTTCTTT. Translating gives CASSRSGTANTEAFF.

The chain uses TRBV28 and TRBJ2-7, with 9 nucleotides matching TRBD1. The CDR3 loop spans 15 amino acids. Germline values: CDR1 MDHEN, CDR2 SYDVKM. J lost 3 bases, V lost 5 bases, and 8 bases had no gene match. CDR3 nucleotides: TGTGCCAGCAGTGCCGCCGGGACAGGGAGCTACGAGCAGTACTTC. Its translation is CASSAAGTGSYEQYF.

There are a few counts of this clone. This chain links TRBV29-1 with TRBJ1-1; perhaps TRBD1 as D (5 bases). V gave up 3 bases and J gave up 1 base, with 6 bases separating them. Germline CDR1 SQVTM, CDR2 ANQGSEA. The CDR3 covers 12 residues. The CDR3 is CSVDDRNTEAFF. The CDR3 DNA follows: TGCAGCGTTGACGACAGGAACACTGAAGCTTTCTTT.

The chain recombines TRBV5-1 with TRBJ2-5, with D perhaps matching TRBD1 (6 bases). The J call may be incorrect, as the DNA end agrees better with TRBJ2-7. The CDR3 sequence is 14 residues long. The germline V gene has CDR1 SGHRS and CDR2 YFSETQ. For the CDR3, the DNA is TGCGCCAGCAGCTTGGCGACAGGTCCCTACGAGCAGTACTTC. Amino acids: CASSLATGPYEQYF.

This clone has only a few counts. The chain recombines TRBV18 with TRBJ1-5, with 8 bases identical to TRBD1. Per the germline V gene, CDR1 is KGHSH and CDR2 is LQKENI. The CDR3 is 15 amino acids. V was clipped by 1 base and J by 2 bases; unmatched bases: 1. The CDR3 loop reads CASSPQTGGNQPQHF. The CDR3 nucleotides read TGTGCCAGCTCACCACAGACAGGGGGCAATCAGCCCCAGCATTTT.

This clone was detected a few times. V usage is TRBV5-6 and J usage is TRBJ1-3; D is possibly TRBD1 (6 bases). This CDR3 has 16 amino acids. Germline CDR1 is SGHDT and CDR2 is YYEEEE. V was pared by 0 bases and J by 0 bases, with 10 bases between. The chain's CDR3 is CASSLVGGPSGNTIYF. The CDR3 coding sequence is TGTGCCAGCAGCTTGGTTGGGGGCCCCTCTGGAAACACCATATATTTT.

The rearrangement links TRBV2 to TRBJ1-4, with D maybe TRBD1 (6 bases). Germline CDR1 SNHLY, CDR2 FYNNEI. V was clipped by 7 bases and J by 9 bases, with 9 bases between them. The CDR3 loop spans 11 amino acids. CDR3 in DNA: TGTGCCAGCACAGGACAGCAAAAACTGTTTTTT. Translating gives CASTGQQKLFF.

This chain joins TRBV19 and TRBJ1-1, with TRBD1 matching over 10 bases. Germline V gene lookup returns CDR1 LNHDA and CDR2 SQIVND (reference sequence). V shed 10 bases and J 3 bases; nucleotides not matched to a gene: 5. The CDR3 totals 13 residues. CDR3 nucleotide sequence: TGTGCCACCTCCGGGACAGGGGACACTGAAGCTTTCTTT. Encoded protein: CATSGTGDTEAFF.

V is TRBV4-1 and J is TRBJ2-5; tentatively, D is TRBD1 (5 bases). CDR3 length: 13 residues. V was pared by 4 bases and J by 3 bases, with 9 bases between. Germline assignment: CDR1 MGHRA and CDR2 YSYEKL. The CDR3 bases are TGCGCCAGCAGCCGACAGATGGAAGAGACCCAGTACTTC. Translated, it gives CASSRQMEETQYF.

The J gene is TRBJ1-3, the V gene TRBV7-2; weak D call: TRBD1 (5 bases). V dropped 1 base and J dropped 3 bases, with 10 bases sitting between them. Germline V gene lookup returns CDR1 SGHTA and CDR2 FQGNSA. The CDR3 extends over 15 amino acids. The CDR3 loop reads CASSLESGGGNTIYF. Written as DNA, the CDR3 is TGTGCCAGCAGCTTAGAATCGGGGGGTGGAAACACCATATATTTT.

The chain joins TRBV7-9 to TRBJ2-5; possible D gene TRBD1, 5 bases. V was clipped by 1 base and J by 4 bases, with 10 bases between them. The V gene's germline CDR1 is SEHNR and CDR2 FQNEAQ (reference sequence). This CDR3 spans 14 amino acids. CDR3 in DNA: TGTGCCAGCAGCTTAGGGGGCAGTTTAGAGACCCAGTACTTC. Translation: CASSLGGSLETQYF.

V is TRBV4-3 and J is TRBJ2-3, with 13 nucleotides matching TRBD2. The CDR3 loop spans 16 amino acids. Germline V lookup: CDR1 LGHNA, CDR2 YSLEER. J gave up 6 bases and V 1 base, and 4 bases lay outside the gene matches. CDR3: CASSQGTSGGRDTQYF. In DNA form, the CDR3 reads TGCGCCAGCAGCCAAGGGACTAGCGGGGGACGGGATACGCAGTATTTT.

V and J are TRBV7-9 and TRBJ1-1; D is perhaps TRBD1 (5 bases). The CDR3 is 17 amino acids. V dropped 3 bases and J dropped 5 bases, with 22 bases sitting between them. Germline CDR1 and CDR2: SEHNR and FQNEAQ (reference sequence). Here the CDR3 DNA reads TGTGCCAGCAGCTTCGGGCCCGCAGGGTCAGAGAGGACTGAAGCTTTCTTT. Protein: CASSFGPAGSERTEAFF.

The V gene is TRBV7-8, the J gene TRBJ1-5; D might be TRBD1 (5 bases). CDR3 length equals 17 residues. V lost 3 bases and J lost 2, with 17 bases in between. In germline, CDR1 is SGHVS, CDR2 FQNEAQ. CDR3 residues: CASSLAWTPGGNQPQHF. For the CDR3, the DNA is TGTGCCAGCAGCTTGGCGTGGACGCCGGGGGGCAATCAGCCCCAGCATTTT.

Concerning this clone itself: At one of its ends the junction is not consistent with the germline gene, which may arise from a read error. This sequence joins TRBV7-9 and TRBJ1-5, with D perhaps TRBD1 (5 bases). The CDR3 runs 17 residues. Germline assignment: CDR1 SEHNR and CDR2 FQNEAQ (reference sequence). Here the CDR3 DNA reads TGTTCCAGCAGCTCGGGCTCAGGGATTCGGGCCAATCAGCCCCAGCATTTT. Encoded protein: CSSSSGSGIRANQPQHF.

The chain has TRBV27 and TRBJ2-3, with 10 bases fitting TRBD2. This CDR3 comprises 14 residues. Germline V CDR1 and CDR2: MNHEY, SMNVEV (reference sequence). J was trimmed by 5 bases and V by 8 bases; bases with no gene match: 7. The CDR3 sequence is CASRSSGRVDTQYF. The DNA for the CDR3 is TGTGCCAGCCGATCAAGCGGGAGGGTAGATACGCAGTATTTT.